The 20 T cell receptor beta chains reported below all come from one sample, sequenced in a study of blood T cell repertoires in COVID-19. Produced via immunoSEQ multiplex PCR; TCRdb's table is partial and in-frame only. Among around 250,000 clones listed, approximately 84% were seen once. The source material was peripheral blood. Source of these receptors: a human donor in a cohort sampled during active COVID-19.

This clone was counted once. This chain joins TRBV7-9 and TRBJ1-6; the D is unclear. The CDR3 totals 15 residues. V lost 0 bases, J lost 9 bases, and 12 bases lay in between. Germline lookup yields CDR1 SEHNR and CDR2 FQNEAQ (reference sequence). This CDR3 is CASSLAREGGSPLHF. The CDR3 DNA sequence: TGTGCCAGCAGCTTAGCTAGGGAGGGAGGTTCACCCCTCCACTTT.

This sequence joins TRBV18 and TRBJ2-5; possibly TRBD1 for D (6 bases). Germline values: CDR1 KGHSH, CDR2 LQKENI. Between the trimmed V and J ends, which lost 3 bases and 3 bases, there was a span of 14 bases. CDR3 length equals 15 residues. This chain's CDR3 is CASSPRTGQKETQYF. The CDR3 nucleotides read TGTGCCAGCTCACCCCGCACAGGGCAGAAAGAGACCCAGTACTTC.

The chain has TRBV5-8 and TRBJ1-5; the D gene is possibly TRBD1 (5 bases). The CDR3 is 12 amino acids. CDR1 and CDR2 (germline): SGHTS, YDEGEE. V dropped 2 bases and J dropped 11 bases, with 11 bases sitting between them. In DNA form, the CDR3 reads TGTGCCAGCAGCTTCGCACCGGGGGCCCAGCATTTT. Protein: CASSFAPGAQHF.

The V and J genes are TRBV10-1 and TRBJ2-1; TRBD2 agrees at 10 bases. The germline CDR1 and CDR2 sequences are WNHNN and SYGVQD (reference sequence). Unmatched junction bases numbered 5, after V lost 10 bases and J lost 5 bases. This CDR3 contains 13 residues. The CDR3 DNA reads TGCGCCACTAAGCGGGGGGGCGACAATGAGCAGTTCTTC. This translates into CATKRGGDNEQFF.

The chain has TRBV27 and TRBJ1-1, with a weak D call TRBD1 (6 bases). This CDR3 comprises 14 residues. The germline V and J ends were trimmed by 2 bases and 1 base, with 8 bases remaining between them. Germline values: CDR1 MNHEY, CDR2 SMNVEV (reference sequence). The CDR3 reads CASSLTGRNTEAFF. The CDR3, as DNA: TGTGCCAGCAGTTTAACAGGGCGGAACACTGAAGCTTTCTTT.

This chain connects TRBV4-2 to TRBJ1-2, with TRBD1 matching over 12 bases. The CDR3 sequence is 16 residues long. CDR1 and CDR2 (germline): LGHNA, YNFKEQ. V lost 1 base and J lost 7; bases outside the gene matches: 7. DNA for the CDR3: TGTGCCAGCAGCCAAGTGGGGGGACAGGGGGCCGTTGGCTACACCTTC. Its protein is CASSQVGGQGAVGYTF.

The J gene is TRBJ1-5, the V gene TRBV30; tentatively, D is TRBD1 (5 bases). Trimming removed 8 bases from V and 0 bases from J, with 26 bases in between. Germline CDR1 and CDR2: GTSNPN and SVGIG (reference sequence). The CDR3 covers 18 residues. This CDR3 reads CAEWGSNPAKNSNQPQHF. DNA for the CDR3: TGTGCCGAATGGGGCAGCAATCCTGCAAAAAATAGCAATCAGCCCCAGCATTTT.

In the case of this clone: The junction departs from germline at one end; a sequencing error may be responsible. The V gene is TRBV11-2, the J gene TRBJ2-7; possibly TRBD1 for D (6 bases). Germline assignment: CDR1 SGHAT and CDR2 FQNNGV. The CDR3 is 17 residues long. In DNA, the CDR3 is TGTGCCAGCAGCTTAGAGGCGCGTGCAGGGGCCGCCTACGGGCAGTACTTC. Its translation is CASSLEARAGAAYGQYF.

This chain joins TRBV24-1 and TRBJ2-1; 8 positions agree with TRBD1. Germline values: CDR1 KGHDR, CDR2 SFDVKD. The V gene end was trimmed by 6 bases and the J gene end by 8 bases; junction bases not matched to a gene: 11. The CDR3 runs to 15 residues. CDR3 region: CATSSPRDRSDEQFF. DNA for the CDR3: TGTGCCACCAGTTCCCCACGGGACAGGAGCGATGAGCAGTTCTTC.

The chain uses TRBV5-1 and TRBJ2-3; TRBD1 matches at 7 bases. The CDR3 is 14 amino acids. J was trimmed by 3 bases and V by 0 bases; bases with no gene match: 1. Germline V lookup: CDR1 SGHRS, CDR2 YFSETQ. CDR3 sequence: CASSLETGTDTQYF. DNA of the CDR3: TGCGCCAGCAGCTTGGAGACAGGGACAGATACGCAGTATTTT.

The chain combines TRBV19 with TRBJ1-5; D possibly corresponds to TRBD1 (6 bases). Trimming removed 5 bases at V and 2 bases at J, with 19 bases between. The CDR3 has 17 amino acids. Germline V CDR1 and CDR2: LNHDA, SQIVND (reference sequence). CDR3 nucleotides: TGTGCCAGTAGTGCCTATTACAGGGTAGATGGCAATCAGCCCCAGCATTTT. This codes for CASSAYYRVDGNQPQHF.

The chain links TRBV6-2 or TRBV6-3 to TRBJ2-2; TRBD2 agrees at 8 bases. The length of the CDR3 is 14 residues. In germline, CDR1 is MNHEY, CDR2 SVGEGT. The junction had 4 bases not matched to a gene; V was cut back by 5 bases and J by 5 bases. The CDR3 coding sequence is TGTGCCAGCAGTCGTAGCGGGGATACCGGGGAGCTGTTTTTT. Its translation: CASSRSGDTGELFF.

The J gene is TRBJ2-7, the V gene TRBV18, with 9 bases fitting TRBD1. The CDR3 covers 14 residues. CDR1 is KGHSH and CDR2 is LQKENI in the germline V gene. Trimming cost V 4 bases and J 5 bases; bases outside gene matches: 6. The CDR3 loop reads CASSLKGQGHEQYF. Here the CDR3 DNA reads TGTGCCAGCTCACTCAAGGGACAGGGCCACGAGCAGTACTTC. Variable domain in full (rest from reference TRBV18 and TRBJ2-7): NAGVMQNPRHLVRRRGQEARLRCSPMKGHSHVYWYRQLPEEGLKFMVYLQKENIIDESGMPKERFSAEFPKEGPSILRIQQVVRGDSAAYFCASSLKGQGHEQYFGPGTRLTVT.

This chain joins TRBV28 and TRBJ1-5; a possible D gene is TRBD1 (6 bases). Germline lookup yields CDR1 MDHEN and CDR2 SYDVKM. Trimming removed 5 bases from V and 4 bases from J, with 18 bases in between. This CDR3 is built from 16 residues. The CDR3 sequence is CASSALGGLGNQPQHF. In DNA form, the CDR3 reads TGTGCCAGCAGTGCCCTCGGGGGGCTAGGGAATCAGCCCCAGCATTTT. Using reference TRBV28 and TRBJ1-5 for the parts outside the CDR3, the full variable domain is DVKVTQSSRYLVKRTGEKVFLECVQDMDHENMFWYRQDPGLGLRLIYFSYDVKMKEKGDIPEGYSVSREKKERFSLILESASTNQTSMYLCASSALGGLGNQPQHFGDGTRLSIL.

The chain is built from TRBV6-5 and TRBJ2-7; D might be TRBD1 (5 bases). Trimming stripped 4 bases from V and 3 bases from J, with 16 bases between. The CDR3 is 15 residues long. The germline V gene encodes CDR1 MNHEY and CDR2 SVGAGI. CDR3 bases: TGTGCCAGCAGTTCAGGGTCGAACCCCTACTACGAGCAGTACTTC. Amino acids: CASSSGSNPYYEQYF.

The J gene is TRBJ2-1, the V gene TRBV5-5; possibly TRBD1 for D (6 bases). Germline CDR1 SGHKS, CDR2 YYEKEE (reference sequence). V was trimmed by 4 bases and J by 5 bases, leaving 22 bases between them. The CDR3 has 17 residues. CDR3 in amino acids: CASSVRVGQGSHNEQFF. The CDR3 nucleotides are TGTGCCAGCAGCGTACGGGTAGGGCAGGGGTCCCACAATGAGCAGTTCTTC.

CDR3: CATTGFYEQYF. Written as DNA, the CDR3 is TGTGCCACCACGGGGTTCTACGAGCAGTACTTC. The chain employs TRBV21-1 and TRBJ2-7; TRBD2 is the table's D call and was not checked against the DNA. TRBV21-1 represents a pseudogene. CDR3 length equals 11 residues.

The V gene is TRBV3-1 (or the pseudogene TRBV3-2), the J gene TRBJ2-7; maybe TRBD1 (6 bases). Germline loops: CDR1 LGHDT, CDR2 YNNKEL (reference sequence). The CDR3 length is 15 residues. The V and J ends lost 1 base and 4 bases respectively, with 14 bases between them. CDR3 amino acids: CASSQAPGVGYEQYF. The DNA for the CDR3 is TGTGCCAGCAGCCAAGCCCCAGGGGTTGGTTACGAGCAGTACTTC.

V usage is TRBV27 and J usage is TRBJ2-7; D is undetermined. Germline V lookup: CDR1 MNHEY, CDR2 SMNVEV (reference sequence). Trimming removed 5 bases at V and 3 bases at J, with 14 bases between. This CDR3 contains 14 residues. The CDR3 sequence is CASSPGFGIYEQYF. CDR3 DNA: TGTGCCAGCAGTCCCGGGTTCGGCATCTACGAGCAGTACTTC.

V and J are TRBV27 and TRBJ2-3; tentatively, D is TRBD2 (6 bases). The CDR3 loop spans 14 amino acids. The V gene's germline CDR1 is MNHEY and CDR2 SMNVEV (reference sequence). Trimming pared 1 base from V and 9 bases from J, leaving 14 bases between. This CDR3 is CASSLYHGGVTQYF. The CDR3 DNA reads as TGTGCCAGCAGTTTATATCATGGAGGGGTGACGCAGTATTTT.